This T cell receptor (beta chain) was obtained from a study of blood T cell repertoires in COVID-19. Overall study context: Acute-phase and convalescent COVID-19 samples originated in the United States, Italy and Spain. Sources were T cells, B-cell-depleted T cells, or PBMCs; the material itself was cDNA or gDNA.

The CDR3 runs to 16 residues. In germline, CDR1 is LGHDT, CDR2 YNNKEL (reference sequence). With V trimmed by 1 base and J by 6 bases, 7 bases remained unmatched. In the original analysis: For nucleated cells, counts were estimated from reference gene primer amplification. TCRdb's table, derived via immunoSEQ multiplex PCR, lists solely in-frame clones and lacks some. D and trimming were read from the DNA, whereas the V and J calls and clone size are those reported in that table. The sample lists 200,000 or so clones, around nine tenths seen once, with about 18% in the top ten. The sequence was obtained from a man aged 45 to 65 with COVID-19, enrolled during active disease. Material: peripheral blood. This chain uses TRBV3-1 (or the pseudogene TRBV3-2) with TRBJ2-7; 12 bases agree with TRBD1. Here the CDR3 DNA reads TGTGCCAGCAGCCAAGTGCCGGGACAGGGGGCGCGCGAGCAGTACTTC. Protein sequence: CASSQVPGQGAREQYF.